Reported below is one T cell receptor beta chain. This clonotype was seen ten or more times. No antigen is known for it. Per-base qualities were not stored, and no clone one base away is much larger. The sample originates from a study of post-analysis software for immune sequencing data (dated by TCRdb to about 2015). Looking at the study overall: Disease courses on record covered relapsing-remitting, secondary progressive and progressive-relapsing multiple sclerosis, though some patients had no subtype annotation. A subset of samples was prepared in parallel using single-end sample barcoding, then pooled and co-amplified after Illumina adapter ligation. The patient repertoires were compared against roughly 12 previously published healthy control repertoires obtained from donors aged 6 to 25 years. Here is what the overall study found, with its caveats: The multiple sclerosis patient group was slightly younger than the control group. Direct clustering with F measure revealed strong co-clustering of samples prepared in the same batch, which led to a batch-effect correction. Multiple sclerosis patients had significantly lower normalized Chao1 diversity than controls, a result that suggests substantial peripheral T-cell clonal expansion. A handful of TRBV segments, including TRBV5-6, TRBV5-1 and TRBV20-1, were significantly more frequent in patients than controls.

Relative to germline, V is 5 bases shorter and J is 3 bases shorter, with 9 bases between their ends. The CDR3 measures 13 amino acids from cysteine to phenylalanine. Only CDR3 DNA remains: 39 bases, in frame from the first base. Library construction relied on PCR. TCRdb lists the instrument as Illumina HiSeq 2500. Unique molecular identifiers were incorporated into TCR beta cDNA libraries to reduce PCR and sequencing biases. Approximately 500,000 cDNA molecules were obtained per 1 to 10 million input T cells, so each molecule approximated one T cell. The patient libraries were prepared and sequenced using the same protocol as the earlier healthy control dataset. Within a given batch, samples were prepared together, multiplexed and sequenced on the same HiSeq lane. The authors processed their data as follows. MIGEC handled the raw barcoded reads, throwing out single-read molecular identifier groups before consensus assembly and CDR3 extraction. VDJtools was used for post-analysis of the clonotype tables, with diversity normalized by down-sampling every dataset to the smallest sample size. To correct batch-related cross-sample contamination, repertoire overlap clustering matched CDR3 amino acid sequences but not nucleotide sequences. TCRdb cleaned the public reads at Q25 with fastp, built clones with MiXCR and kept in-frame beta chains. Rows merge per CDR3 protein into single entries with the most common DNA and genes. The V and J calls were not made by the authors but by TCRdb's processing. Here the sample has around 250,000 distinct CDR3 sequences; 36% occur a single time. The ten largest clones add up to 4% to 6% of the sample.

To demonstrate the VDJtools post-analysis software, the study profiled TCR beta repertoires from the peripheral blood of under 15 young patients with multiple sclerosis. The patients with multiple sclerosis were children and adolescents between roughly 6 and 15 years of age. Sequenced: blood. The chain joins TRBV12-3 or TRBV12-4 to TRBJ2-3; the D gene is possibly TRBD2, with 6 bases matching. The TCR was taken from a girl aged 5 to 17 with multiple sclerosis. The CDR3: CASSPRGTDTQYF. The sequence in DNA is TGTGCCAGCAGTCCCCGGGGGACAGATACGCAGTATTTT.